Below are 18 T cell receptor beta chains sequenced from a single sample in a study of T cell repertoires in cytomegalovirus infection. TCRdb reanalysed the reads using MiXCR and keeps one entry per CDR3 protein. Of approximately 250,000 distinct CDR3 sequences in the sample, under 25% were seen once. The sequenced sample was CD8+ T cells from PBMCs. The source is a human donor in good health (CMV status not recorded). Some clones in this sample may be carry-over from other donors' samples.

Ten or more counts support this clonotype. This chain joins TRBV7-9 and TRBJ1-1, with D perhaps TRBD1 (6 bases). CDR3 length equals 18 residues. V gave up 2 bases and J gave up 4 bases, with 23 bases separating them. The germline V gene has CDR1 SEHNR and CDR2 FQNEAQ (reference sequence). The CDR3 region has the DNA TGTGCCAGCAGCTTACGGGGCGACAGGTTCGATCGGAGCACTGAAGCTTTCTTT. Residues: CASSLRGDRFDRSTEAFF.

Many counts were recorded for this clonotype. The rearrangement uses TRBV7-6 and TRBJ1-4; no firm D call. The V gene's germline CDR1 is SGHVS and CDR2 FNYEAQ. The V gene lost 0 bases and the J gene lost 7 bases, with 15 bases spanning the gap. The CDR3 is 16 amino acids. CDR3 bases: TGTGCCAGCAGCTTAGCGGAGGCCCTCCTGGGTGAAAAACTGTTTTTT. It is translated as CASSLAEALLGEKLFF.

The gene calls are TRBV12-3 or TRBV12-4 and TRBJ2-1, with D possibly matching TRBD1 (6 bases). This CDR3 has 15 residues. Trimming cost V 1 base and J 2 bases, with 9 bases left between them. CDR3 loop: CASSLEQGPYNEQFF. In DNA form, the CDR3 reads TGTGCCAGCAGTTTAGAGCAGGGGCCCTACAATGAGCAGTTCTTC.

The sample holds a few counts of this clonotype. The genes are TRBV2 and TRBJ2-5, with D perhaps TRBD2 (5 bases). CDR3 size: 15 residues. Germline V CDR1 and CDR2: SNHLY, FYNNEI. With 2 bases removed from V and 4 bases from J, the gap between germline ends came to 14 bases. The CDR3 DNA is TGTGCCAGCAGTGAATCTCGTCTAGCTTCAGAGACCCAGTACTTC. It translates to CASSESRLASETQYF.

This clonotype was seen at least ten times. The rearrangement links TRBV7-6 to TRBJ1-6, with D possibly TRBD1 on 5 matching bases. Trimming stripped 5 bases from V and 3 bases from J, with 8 bases between. Germline lookup yields CDR1 SGHVS and CDR2 FNYEAQ. This CDR3 spans 14 amino acids. The CDR3 DNA is TGTGCCAGCAGCCCCGACAGCTATAATTCACCCCTCCACTTT. The encoded protein is CASSPDSYNSPLHF.

This clonotype was counted many times. This chain uses TRBV7-9 with TRBJ2-1; TRBD2 aligns across 16 bases. The CDR3 loop spans 18 amino acids. After removal of 3 bases from V and 10 bases from J, the junction contained 12 bases not matched to a gene. CDR1 and CDR2 from the germline V gene are SEHNR and FQNEAQ (reference sequence). The CDR3 sequence: CASSFPGLAGGPGWEQFF. DNA of the CDR3: TGTGCCAGCAGCTTCCCGGGACTAGCGGGGGGGCCGGGGTGGGAGCAGTTCTTC.

The CDR3 region is CASTADRADEKLFF. The CDR3 region has the DNA TGTGCCAGCACCGCGGACAGGGCTGATGAAAAACTGTTTTTT. The rearrangement links TRBV12-3 or TRBV12-4 to TRBJ1-4; 8 nucleotides match TRBD1. Losses at the gene ends were 7 bases for V and 6 bases for J; bases not matched to a gene: 7. The CDR3 sequence is 14 residues long.

This chain connects TRBV5-6 to TRBJ2-1, with D tentatively TRBD2 (5 bases). The CDR3 is 13 residues long. The germline CDR1 and CDR2 sequences are SGHDT and YYEEEE. Trimming cost V 2 bases and J 8 bases, with 11 bases left between them. The CDR3 DNA sequence: TGTGCCAGCAGCTTCTTCGGAGGCGATGAGCAGTTCTTC. This sequence encodes CASSFFGGDEQFF.

This clonotype was counted between two and nine times. The gene calls are TRBV7-8 and TRBJ1-1; no reliable D call. This CDR3 region has 15 residues. The germline V gene has CDR1 SGHVS and CDR2 FQNEAQ. V was trimmed by 5 bases and J by 2 bases, leaving 15 bases between them. Here the CDR3 reads CASSSLDGGNTEAFF. CDR3 nucleotides: TGTGCCAGCAGCAGCCTCGACGGAGGAAACACTGAAGCTTTCTTT. Full variable domain (outside the CDR3, taken from reference TRBV7-8 and TRBJ1-1): GAGVSQSPRYKVAKRGQDVALRCDPISGHVSLFWYQQALGQGPEFLTYFQNEAQLDKSGLPSDRFFAERPEGSVSTLKIQRTQQEDSAVYLCASSSLDGGNTEAFFGQGTRLTVV.

This clonotype occurred a few times. As DNA, the CDR3 is TGTGCCACCTGTAAGGACTACAATCAGCCCCAGCATTTT. This gives the protein CATCKDYNQPQHF. The V gene is TRBV24-1, the J gene TRBJ1-5; D remains unclear. The CDR3 spans 13 residues. Germline CDR1 KGHDR, CDR2 SFDVKD. Trimming cost V 9 bases and J 3 bases, with 11 bases left between them.

This rearrangement joins TRBV12-3 or TRBV12-4 to TRBJ2-3, with D unclear. The V end was cut by 3 bases, the J end by 6 bases, with 7 bases between. The CDR3 loop spans 12 amino acids. CDR3 sequence: CASSFGEDTQYF. The CDR3 nucleotides are TGTGCCAGCAGTTTTGGAGAGGATACGCAGTATTTT.

This clonotype was observed a few times. This chain uses TRBV5-6 with TRBJ1-2; no clear D gene. Trimming cost V 5 bases and J 0 bases, with 14 bases left between them. From germline, CDR1 is SGHDT and CDR2 YYEEEE. The CDR3 extends over 15 amino acids. CDR3 sequence reads: CASRGLAETNYGYTF. The CDR3 DNA follows: TGTGCCAGCAGGGGATTGGCGGAAACTAACTATGGCTACACCTTC.

The rearrangement uses TRBV20-1 and TRBJ1-1, with D tentatively TRBD1 (5 bases). The CDR3 has 14 residues. Germline-derived CDR1 and CDR2 are DFQATT and SNEGSKA (reference sequence). Trimming left V 0 bases short and J 6 bases short, with 14 bases between. CDR3 sequence: CSARDLQGPAEAFF. The CDR3 DNA is TGCAGTGCTAGAGACCTTCAGGGACCGGCTGAAGCTTTCTTT.

The chain recombines TRBV12-3 or TRBV12-4 with TRBJ1-1; D gene ambiguous. Trimming stripped 5 bases from V and 2 bases from J, with 12 bases between. The CDR3 spans 14 residues. CDR3 nucleotide sequence: TGTGCCAGCAGTCGGGCCAGTATAAACACTGAAGCTTTCTTT. Translating it yields CASSRASINTEAFF.

This clonotype appeared many times. The CDR3 here is CASSLRLAANTGELFF. CDR3 nucleotide sequence: TGTGCCAGCAGTTTAAGACTAGCAGCGAACACCGGGGAGCTGTTTTTT. The chain couples TRBV12-3 or TRBV12-4 to TRBJ2-2; TRBD2 aligns across 7 bases. CDR3 length equals 16 residues. J was trimmed by 0 bases and V by 2 bases; bases with no gene match: 3.

The chain combines TRBV4-1 with TRBJ2-1, with D maybe TRBD2 (6 bases). The CDR3 is 14 amino acids. Trimming shortened V by 4 bases and J by 7 bases, and 14 bases separated the two germline ends. Germline V gene lookup returns CDR1 MGHRA and CDR2 YSYEKL. The CDR3 nucleotides read TGCGCCAGCAGCCTCGGGACTTTCCTAAATGAGCAGTTCTTC. Its protein is CASSLGTFLNEQFF.

The gene calls are TRBV27 and TRBJ2-3, with 16 nucleotides matching TRBD2. V lost 5 bases, J lost 0 bases, and 2 bases stayed unmatched. This CDR3 comprises 17 residues. CDR1 and CDR2 (germline): MNHEY, SMNVEV (reference sequence). CDR3 loop: CASSAGLAGGSTDTQYF. The CDR3 DNA is TGTGCCAGCAGTGCGGGACTAGCGGGGGGGAGCACAGATACGCAGTATTTT.

This clonotype showed up just a few times. The rearrangement uses TRBV6-2 or TRBV6-3 and TRBJ1-5; no definite D call. CDR3 length: 14 residues. V lost 6 bases and J lost 2, with 11 bases in between. CDR1 and CDR2 from the germline V gene are MNHEY and SVGEGT. CDR3 protein: CASSPSAGNQPQHF. Here the CDR3 DNA reads TGTGCCAGCAGCCCCTCGGCAGGCAATCAGCCCCAGCATTTT.